Shown below are 22 T cell receptor beta chains from a single sample sequenced in a study of CD8 T cells in ankylosing spondylitis. Via MiXCR, TCRdb re-called the 5' RACE reads, giving one row per CDR3 protein. The sample contains around 160,000 distinct CDR3 sequences, around a tenth of which appear only once. Sequenced: blood, either unsorted or a sorted T cell fraction (not recorded which). These receptors originate from a male donor with ankylosing spondylitis or in good health (not recorded which).

This clonotype was seen repeatedly, ten times or more. At one of its ends the junction is not consistent with the germline gene, which may arise from a read error. The chain is built from TRBV29-1 and TRBJ1-2, with TRBD1 matching over 7 bases. Germline V CDR1 and CDR2: SQVTM, ANQGSEA. This CDR3 has 15 amino acids. DNA for the CDR3: TGCAGCGTCGAAGGTGGGGACAGTCGCTTCTATGGCTACACCTTC. This gives the protein CSVEGGDSRFYGYTF.

This chain links TRBV19 with TRBJ2-5; 8 bases match TRBD1. The CDR3 has 15 residues. After removal of 1 base from V and 2 bases from J, the junction contained 3 bases not matched to a gene. Looked up from germline, CDR1 is LNHDA and CDR2 is SQIVND (reference sequence). As DNA, the CDR3 is TGTGCCAGTAGTATAGCCAGGGGGCGGCAAGAGACCCAGTACTTC. The encoded protein is CASSIARGRQETQYF.

This clonotype was counted ten times or more. The chain couples TRBV12-3 or TRBV12-4 to TRBJ1-1; tentatively, D is TRBD1 (6 bases). Trimming cost V 4 bases and J 4 bases, with 13 bases left between them. The CDR3 is 14 amino acids. The CDR3 nucleotides are TGTGCCAGCAGTTACAACAGGGAGAGCACTGAAGCTTTCTTT. Protein product: CASSYNRESTEAFF.

The genes are TRBV20-1 and TRBJ1-5; 9 positions agree with TRBD1. The germline CDR1 and CDR2 sequences are DFQATT and SNEGSKA (reference sequence). V gave up 5 bases and J gave up 7 bases; unmatched junction bases: 6. The CDR3 runs to 13 residues. The CDR3 DNA follows: TGCAGTGCTCCGGGACAGGGAAGCCAGCCCCAGCATTTT. Protein: CSAPGQGSQPQHF.

Many counts were recorded for this clonotype. The rearrangement joins TRBV20-1 to TRBJ2-7; 7 bases match TRBD1. This CDR3 is 14 amino acids long. Losses at the gene ends were 7 bases for V and 1 base for J; bases not matched to a gene: 10. Germline values: CDR1 DFQATT, CDR2 SNEGSKA (reference sequence). The chain's CDR3 is CSVNPGTDSYEQYF. In DNA, the CDR3 is TGCAGTGTCAATCCCGGGACAGATTCCTACGAGCAGTACTTC.

Remarks on this clonotype: This may be a read error, as it is one base from a much larger clone. The chain joins TRBV7-9 to TRBJ2-7; D is unresolved. CDR1 SEHNR and CDR2 FQNEAQ come from the germline V gene (reference sequence). The length of the CDR3 is 14 residues. The CDR3 reads CASSPSGRAYGQYF. As DNA, the CDR3 is TGTGCCAGCAGCCCTTCGGGTCGTGCCTACGGGCAGTACTTC.

There are many counts of this clonotype. J is TRBJ2-3 and V is TRBV19, with D possibly being TRBD2 (5 bases). Trimming took off 5 bases at V and 8 bases at J, with 20 bases between the two ends. Germline values: CDR1 LNHDA, CDR2 SQIVND (reference sequence). The CDR3 length is 15 residues. The CDR3 DNA reads as TGTGCCAGTAGTGCCTTAGGAGGTCTCCCGGGTACGCAGTATTTT. Its translation: CASSALGGLPGTQYF.

This clonotype was seen repeatedly, ten times or more. The V and J genes are TRBV5-1 and TRBJ2-1, with D perhaps TRBD1 or TRBD2 (5 bases each). Trimming removed 7 bases at V and 7 bases at J, with 18 bases between. The CDR3 covers 14 residues. CDR1 SGHRS and CDR2 YFSETQ come from the germline V gene. The CDR3 nucleotides are TGCGCCAGCTCGGAGAGAGGGGAGCAAAATGAGCAGTTCTTC. Its protein product is CASSERGEQNEQFF.

This clonotype showed up many times. V is TRBV4-3 and J is TRBJ1-2; no clear D gene. Per the germline V gene, CDR1 is LGHNA and CDR2 is YSLEER. The CDR3 covers 14 residues. V dropped 0 bases and J dropped 2 bases, with 7 bases sitting between them. CDR3: CASSQEEGNYGYTF. CDR3 coding DNA: TGCGCCAGCAGCCAAGAAGAGGGAAACTATGGCTACACCTTC.

This clonotype was seen at least ten times. CDR3 residues: CASSYSTSGASLRETQYF. The DNA of the CDR3 is TGTGCCAGCAGTTACTCGACTAGCGGGGCAAGCCTGCGGGAGACCCAGTACTTC. This chain links TRBV6-2 or TRBV6-3 with TRBJ2-5, with 11 bases identical to TRBD2. V was pared by 0 bases and J by 5 bases, with 11 bases of the junction left unmatched. The CDR3 totals 18 residues. The germline CDR1 and CDR2 sequences are MNHEY and SVGEGT.

The sample holds a few counts of this clonotype. The chain employs TRBV6-5 and TRBJ1-1, with D perhaps TRBD1 (5 bases). The germline V gene has CDR1 MNHEY and CDR2 SVGAGI. Trimming took off 0 bases at V and 3 bases at J, with 11 bases between the two ends. The CDR3 has 15 residues. In DNA form, the CDR3 reads TGTGCCAGCAGTTACTCGGGGGTTTGGGACACTGAAGCTTTCTTT. Translation gives CASSYSGVWDTEAFF.

This clonotype was picked up many times. The chain is built from TRBV20-1 and TRBJ1-1; no reliable D call. CDR3 length equals 11 residues. V shed 6 bases and J shed 3 bases, with 8 bases lying between them. Looked up from germline, CDR1 is DFQATT and CDR2 is SNEGSKA (reference sequence). CDR3 coding DNA: TGCAGTGCCCCCAAGGACACTGAAGCTTTCTTT. Protein product: CSAPKDTEAFF.

This clonotype occurred a few times. This may be a read error: a much more frequent sequence differs by one nucleotide. The genes are TRBV6-1 and TRBJ1-1; D uncertain. CDR1 is MNHNS and CDR2 is SASEGT in the germline V gene. This CDR3 contains 15 residues. CDR3 sequence: CASSGAVSPSTAAFF. CDR3 coding DNA: TGTGCCAGCAGTGGGGCGGTGTCTCCGTCCACTGCAGCTTTCTTT.

This clonotype was counted between two and nine times. The rearrangement links TRBV7-2 to TRBJ2-7, with 8 bases identical to TRBD2. The germline V gene encodes CDR1 SGHTA and CDR2 FQGNSA. This CDR3 region has 15 residues. After removal of 1 base from V and 5 bases from J, the junction contained 7 bases not matched to a gene. The CDR3 loop is CASSLGRGGRNEQYF. DNA of the CDR3: TGTGCCAGCAGCTTAGGTCGGGGGGGCAGGAACGAGCAGTACTTC.

The chain couples TRBV28 to TRBJ1-1; D remains unclear. V lost 7 bases and J lost 3, with 12 bases in between. Germline loops: CDR1 MDHEN, CDR2 SYDVKM. The CDR3 extends over 13 amino acids. CDR3: CASIGWADTEAFF. DNA of the CDR3: TGTGCCAGCATAGGGTGGGCGGACACTGAAGCTTTCTTT.

On this clonotype: A single base separates this from a much larger clone, so it may be a read error. The chain has TRBV14 and TRBJ2-7; D might be TRBD2 (6 bases). Trimming shortened V by 6 bases and J by 0 bases, and 12 bases separated the two germline ends. The CDR3 runs to 14 residues. The germline V gene has CDR1 SGHDN and CDR2 FVKESK. The CDR3 region has the DNA TGTGCCAGCAGTGGGATTAGCGGCTCCTACGAGCAGTACTTC. Amino acid sequence: CASSGISGSYEQYF.

Worth noting for this clonotype: Given a much more abundant clone one base away, this may be a read error. This chain links TRBV6-2 or TRBV6-3 with TRBJ1-5, with TRBD1 matching over 7 bases. The CDR3 totals 20 residues. Per germline, CDR1 MNHEY and CDR2 SVGEGT. V trimming: 0 bases; J trimming: 0 bases; junction bases outside the gene matches: 14. This chain's CDR3 is CASSYSASGTDASSNQPQHF. CDR3 nucleotide sequence: TGTGCCAGCAGTTACTCGGCCTCCGGGACAGATGCGAGTAGCAATCAGCCCCAGCATTTT.

The chain is built from TRBV6-6 and TRBJ2-5; TRBD2 matches 10 bases. V gave up 4 bases and J gave up 5 bases; unmatched junction bases: 10. CDR1 and CDR2 (germline): MNHNY, SVGAGI (reference sequence). The CDR3 has 16 residues. CDR3 bases: TGTGCCAGCAGTTTCTCAGCGGGAGGGGGCTCGGAGACCCAGTACTTC. The encoded protein is CASSFSAGGGSETQYF.

This clonotype has just a few counts. The chain combines TRBV18 with TRBJ2-3, with D possibly called TRBD1 or TRBD2 (5 bases each). V was cut by 3 bases and J by 4 bases, with 11 bases left in between. Germline V gene lookup returns CDR1 KGHSH and CDR2 LQKENI. This CDR3 has 14 amino acids. The DNA for the CDR3 is TGTGCCAGCTCACCGGGACCTACCCCAGATACGCAGTATTTT. This codes for CASSPGPTPDTQYF.

This clonotype was recorded many times. V and J are TRBV5-1 and TRBJ2-2; 10 bases fit TRBD2. V gave up 4 bases and J gave up 4 bases; unmatched junction bases: 4. CDR3 size: 15 residues. The germline V gene has CDR1 SGHRS and CDR2 YFSETQ. CDR3 protein: CASSQGLATTGELFF. The DNA of the CDR3 is TGCGCCAGCAGCCAGGGACTAGCGACCACCGGGGAGCTGTTTTTT.

Many counts were recorded for this clonotype. V gene TRBV12-3 or TRBV12-4 combines with J gene TRBJ1-5; 8 nucleotides agree with TRBD1. V lost 4 bases, J lost 2 bases, and 4 bases stayed unmatched. The CDR3 covers 15 residues. The CDR3 is CASSWTGFGNQPQHF. DNA of the CDR3: TGTGCCAGCAGTTGGACAGGGTTCGGCAATCAGCCCCAGCATTTT.

This clonotype was seen ten or more times. V usage is TRBV12-3 or TRBV12-4 and J usage is TRBJ2-3, with TRBD2 matching 16 bases. The CDR3 sequence is 18 residues long. V gave up 10 bases and J gave up 2 bases; unmatched junction bases: 12. The CDR3 sequence is CATDVPGLAGGHTDTQYF. The CDR3 DNA is TGTGCCACTGACGTACCGGGACTAGCGGGGGGGCACACAGATACGCAGTATTTT.